The clone carrying this TCR beta chain was detected many times. As yet, its antigen is unknown. Time point given: persistent/refractory GD, antithyroid drugs over 5 years with positive TRAb. The TCR library used RNA extracted from PBMCs. These data belong to a study of regulatory T cells in long-lasting Graves disease. For the study at large: Over 5 years of antithyroid drugs plus positive TSH receptor antibodies defined persistent Graves' disease. Study-wide points: More public clonotypes were shared by persistent patients (approximately 3,000) than by new patients (more than 950).

V was clipped by 0 bases and J by 3 bases, with 8 bases between them. The CDR3 loop spans 14 amino acids. The V gene's germline CDR1 is SGHTA and CDR2 FQGNSA. Researchers made TCR beta libraries by using iRepertoire HTBI primers and running Arm-PCR on CDR3 regions. In the authors' methods: Identified across the samples were 55 to 75 TRBV segments and roughly 13 TRBJ segments. TCRdb called the multiplex PCR reads again in MiXCR, with one record for every CDR3 protein. These V and J calls rely on TCRdb rather than the paper's analysis. Of around 430,000 distinct CDR3 sequences listed, around a fifth are singletons.

This chain uses TRBV7-2 with TRBJ1-2; unclear D gene. This clonotype was obtained from a female donor with Graves disease. Sequencing used peripheral blood mononuclear cells (PBMCs), obtained when the disease was refractory, from a patient treated with antithyroid drugs. The CDR3 DNA is TGTGCCAGCAGCTTAGCGCAATCAGACTATGGCTACACCTTC. Translation gives CASSLAQSDYGYTF. Full variable domain (missing parts from reference TRBV7-2 and TRBJ1-2): GAGVSQSPSNKVTEKGKDVELRCDPISGHTALYWYRQSLGQGLEFLIYFQGNSAPDKSGLPSDRFSAERTGGSVSTLTIQRTQQEDSAVYLCASSLAQSDYGYTFGSGTRLTVV.